This T cell receptor (beta chain) was documented in a study of blood T cells in healthy people across ages. General study findings and limits: Diversity of TCR beta correlated strongly with naive T cell percentage. While age rose, TCR beta diversity per million T cells dropped in a roughly linear way. Naive CD4+ cell counts and diversity both ran higher in long-lived than in aged donors. Because sorting was not performed, PBMCs prevented conclusive naive versus antigen-experienced comparison.

This clonotype was counted many times. Antigen: not known. There are 11 residues in the CDR3. The germline gives CDR1 SQVTM, CDR2 ANQGSEA. The V end lost 7 bases, the J end lost 5 bases, and 12 bases lay between the germline ends. The authors ran a second PCR of about 7 to 12 cycles using a sample-barcoded 5' primer and a J-beta primer mix. TCRdb called the 5' RACE reads again in MiXCR, with one record for every CDR3 protein. The profile covers 1 million or so distinct CDR3 sequences, with 35% to 55% appearing a single time and 15% to 20% taken by the ten largest. Sequencing used blood. The rearrangement links TRBV29-1 to TRBJ2-7, with D hard to call. The TCR originated in a woman aged 60-75 years in good health. CDR3 DNA sequence: TGCAGCGCTACCCATGCCCACGAGCAGTACTTC. Protein sequence: CSATHAHEQYF.